This TCR beta chain originates from a study of blood T cell repertoires in COVID-19. Turning to the study itself: Both acute and convalescent COVID-19 samples were obtained from the United States, Italy and Spain. PBMCs, B-cell-depleted T cells, or T cells were the source of the cDNA or gDNA that made up the material.

The germline gives CDR1 SGHNT, CDR2 YYREEE (reference sequence). The CDR3 runs 14 residues. V lost 9 bases and J lost 7, with 17 bases in between. Authors' analysis steps: Researchers report that nucleated cell counts were estimated from reference gene primer amplification. Produced via immunoSEQ multiplex PCR; TCRdb's table is partial and in-frame only. Clonal size and the V and J genes are those of that table, whereas D and trimming came from the DNA. The data show under 250,000 clones, around nine tenths seen once. The chain couples TRBV5-4 to TRBJ1-6; D might be TRBD1 (6 bases). The sequence was obtained from a woman aged 55-69 years who had recovered from COVID-19. The material sequenced was peripheral blood. The chain's CDR3 is CATQPTGNNSPLHF. Here the CDR3 DNA reads TGTGCCACCCAACCCACAGGGAACAATTCACCCCTCCACTTT.